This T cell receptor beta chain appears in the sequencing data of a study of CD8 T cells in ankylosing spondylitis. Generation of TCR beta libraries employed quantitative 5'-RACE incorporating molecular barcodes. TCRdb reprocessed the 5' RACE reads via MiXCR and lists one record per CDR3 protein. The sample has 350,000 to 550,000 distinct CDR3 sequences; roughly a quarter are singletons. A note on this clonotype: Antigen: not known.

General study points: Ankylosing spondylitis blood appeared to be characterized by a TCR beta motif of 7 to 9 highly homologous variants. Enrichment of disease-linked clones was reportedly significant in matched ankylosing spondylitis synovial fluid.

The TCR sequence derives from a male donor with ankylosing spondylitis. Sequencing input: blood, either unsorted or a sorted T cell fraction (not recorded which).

For the CDR3, the DNA is TGTGCCAGCCGACCGGGACAGGGGGGTCCCGGGGAGCTGTTTTTT. Protein product: CASRPGQGGPGELFF. The gene calls are TRBV12-3 or TRBV12-4 and TRBJ2-2; 11 nucleotides match TRBD1. There are 15 residues in the CDR3. Trimming at V came to 8 bases and at J to 6 bases, leaving 8 bases not matched to a gene.